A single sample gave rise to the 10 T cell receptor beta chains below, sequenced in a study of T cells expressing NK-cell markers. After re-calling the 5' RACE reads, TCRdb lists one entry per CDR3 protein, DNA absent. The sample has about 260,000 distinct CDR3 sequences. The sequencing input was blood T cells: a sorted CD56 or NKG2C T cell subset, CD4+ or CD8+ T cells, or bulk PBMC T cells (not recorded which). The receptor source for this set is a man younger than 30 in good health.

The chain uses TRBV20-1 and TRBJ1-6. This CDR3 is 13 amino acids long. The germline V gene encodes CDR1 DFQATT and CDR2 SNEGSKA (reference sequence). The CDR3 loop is CSASGRALSTLHF.

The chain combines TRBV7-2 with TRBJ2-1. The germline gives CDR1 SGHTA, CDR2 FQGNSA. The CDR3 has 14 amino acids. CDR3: CASSPQGSYNEQFF.

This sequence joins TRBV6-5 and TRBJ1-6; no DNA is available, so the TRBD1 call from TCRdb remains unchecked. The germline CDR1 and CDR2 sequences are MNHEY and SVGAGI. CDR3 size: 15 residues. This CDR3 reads CATTGTEALNSPLHF.

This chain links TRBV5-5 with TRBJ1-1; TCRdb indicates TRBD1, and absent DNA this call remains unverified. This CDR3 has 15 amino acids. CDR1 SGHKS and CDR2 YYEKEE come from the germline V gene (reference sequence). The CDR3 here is CASSRTGAMNTEAFF.

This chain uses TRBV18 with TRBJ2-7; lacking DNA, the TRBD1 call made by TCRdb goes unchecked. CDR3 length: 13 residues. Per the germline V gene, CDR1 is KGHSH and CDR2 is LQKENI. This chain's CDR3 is CASSQGASYEQYF.

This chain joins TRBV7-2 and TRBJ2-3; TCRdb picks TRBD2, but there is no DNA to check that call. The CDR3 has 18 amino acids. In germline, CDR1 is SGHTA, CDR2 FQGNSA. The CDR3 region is CASSSSLAGARGGDTQYF.

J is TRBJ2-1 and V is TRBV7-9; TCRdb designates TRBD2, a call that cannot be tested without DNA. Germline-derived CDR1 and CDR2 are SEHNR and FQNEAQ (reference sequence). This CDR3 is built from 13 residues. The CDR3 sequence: CAYNLGAVNEQFF.

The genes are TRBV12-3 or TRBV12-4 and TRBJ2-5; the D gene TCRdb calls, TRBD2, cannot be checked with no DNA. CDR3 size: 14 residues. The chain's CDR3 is CASSLGTRGETQYF.

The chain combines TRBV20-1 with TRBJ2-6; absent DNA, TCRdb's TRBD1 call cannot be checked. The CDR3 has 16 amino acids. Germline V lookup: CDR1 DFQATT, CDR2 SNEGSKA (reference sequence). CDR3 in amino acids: CSATGTGVNGANVLTF.

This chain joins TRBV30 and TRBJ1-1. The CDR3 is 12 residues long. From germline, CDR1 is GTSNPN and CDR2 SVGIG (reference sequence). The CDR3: CAWSEQVFKAFF. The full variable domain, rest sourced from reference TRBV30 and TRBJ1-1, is SQTIHQWPATLVQPVGSPLSLECTVEGTSNPNLYWYRQAAGRGLQLLFYSVGIGQISSEVPQNLSASRPQDRQFILSSKKLLLSDSGFYLCAWSEQVFKAFFGQGTRLTVV.